This TCR beta chain was sequenced for a study of T cell clonality in common variable immunodeficiency. Overall study results and limits: Reportedly, TCR beta sequences from common variable immunodeficiency showed fewer deletions and N-nucleotide insertions. CVID subjects showed higher TCRbeta clonality than healthy controls.

A remark on this clone: Its antigen is undetermined. The CDR3 end lies 3 residues beyond the end of the read and is filled in from the germline J gene.

The CDR3 has 13 residues. Trimming cost V 4 bases and J 1 base, with 4 bases left between them. The germline V gene has CDR1 MNHNS and CDR2 SASEGT. The data were produced by immunoSEQ multiplex PCR, yet TCRdb's version contains in-frame clones alone and is incomplete. The sample has under 40,000 clones, none seen only once. The CVID group had some 15 females and 30 or so males, mean age approximately 40. CVID subjects had received replacement immunoglobulin for at least one year. Source material: peripheral blood mononuclear cells. V is TRBV6-1 and J is TRBJ1-4, with no clear D. The receptor's source is a human donor with common variable immunodeficiency. CDR3 region: CASSAVTNEKLFF. Incomplete CDR3 DNA: TGTGCCAGCAGTGCCGTAACTAATGAAAAA.